The 22 T cell receptor beta chains below were found in one sample sequenced in a study of beta chain features in type 1 diabetes (dated by TCRdb to the late 2010s). The library was generated by the immunoSEQ multiplex PCR assay. All of the isolated RNA was reverse transcribed with the High Capacity cDNA Reverse Transcription Kit, so expressed TCRB transcripts were sequenced. TCRdb re-hosts the immuneACCESS table, in-frame sequences only. Its copies lack some clones; in the studies checked, an unresolved V gene accounts for under half of them, and the cause for the rest is not known. The sample profile shows about 320,000 clones; around 15% of them were found once. Approximately 6.7% of the sample is taken by the ten largest. Sequenced: central memory CD4+ T cells from blood. These receptors originate from a man aged 25 to 45 in good health.

This clone has a handful of counts. This sequence joins TRBV6-5 and TRBJ2-1, with D perhaps TRBD1 or TRBD2 (5 bases each). The CDR3 spans 15 residues. Germline CDR1 MNHEY, CDR2 SVGAGI. V gave up 10 bases and J gave up 0 bases, with 16 bases separating them. The CDR3 reads CATLREGSSYNEQFF. The DNA for the CDR3 is TGTGCCACCCTACGTGAGGGGAGCTCCTACAATGAGCAGTTCTTC.

This clone occurred a few times. The V call is TRBV5-1, the J call TRBJ2-5; D is undetermined. Trimming took off 3 bases at V and 5 bases at J, with 14 bases between the two ends. CDR3 length: 14 residues. From germline, CDR1 is SGHRS and CDR2 YFSETQ. The CDR3 DNA follows: TGCGCCAGCAGCTGGGGTGGTGGGCATGAGACCCAGTACTTC. It encodes CASSWGGGHETQYF.

This clone has just a few counts. The chain recombines TRBV5-1 with TRBJ1-1; D gene unclear. The CDR3 has 14 residues. V gave up 4 bases and J gave up 7 bases, with 17 bases separating them. The germline CDR1 and CDR2 sequences are SGHRS and YFSETQ. For the CDR3, the DNA is TGCGCCAGCAGCCCCCGATCGGCAGTAGGTGAAGCTTTCTTT. This sequence encodes CASSPRSAVGEAFF.

The chain uses TRBV7-2 and TRBJ1-2; 7 nucleotides agree with TRBD1. Unmatched junction bases numbered 8, after V lost 1 base and J lost 6 bases. CDR3 size: 15 residues. The germline gives CDR1 SGHTA, CDR2 FQGNSA. The CDR3 DNA reads as TGTGCCAGCAGCTTAGGGGCAGGGGGTTTCGATGGCTACACCTTC. This gives the protein CASSLGAGGFDGYTF.

J is TRBJ2-5 and V is TRBV6-5; 7 positions match TRBD1. V dropped 2 bases and J dropped 3; count of bases not matched to a gene: 0. Germline CDR1 reads MNHEY; CDR2 reads SVGAGI. The CDR3 spans 13 residues. The CDR3 loop is CASSYGTEETQYF. In DNA, the CDR3 is TGTGCCAGCAGTTACGGGACAGAAGAGACCCAGTACTTC.

This clone occurred a few times. The rearrangement links TRBV5-1 to TRBJ2-7; a possible D gene is TRBD2 (7 bases). The CDR3 covers 15 residues. The V end was cut by 3 bases, the J end by 0 bases, with 13 bases between. Germline CDR1 SGHRS, CDR2 YFSETQ. CDR3 nucleotide sequence: TGCGCCAGCAGCTGCCGGGGGGCCCCCTCCTACGAGCAGTACGTC. Translated: CASSCRGAPSYEQYV.

The chain carries TRBV7-2 and TRBJ1-5; D is ambiguous. Per germline, CDR1 SGHTA and CDR2 FQGNSA. The CDR3 is made up of 14 amino acids. V was trimmed by 2 bases and J by 1 base, leaving 6 bases between them. CDR3 coding DNA: TGTGCCAGCAGCTTACTCTCGAGCAATCAGCCCCAGCATTTT. Translation gives CASSLLSSNQPQHF.

The table lists this clone with a few counts. The rearrangement links TRBV5-4 to TRBJ1-1; weak D call: TRBD1 (5 bases). The CDR3 loop spans 14 amino acids. CDR1 SGHNT and CDR2 YYREEE come from the germline V gene (reference sequence). Deletions cut 2 bases from V and 4 bases from J, with 12 bases between. The CDR3 spells CASSFPSQGTEAFF. The CDR3 nucleotides are TGTGCCAGCAGCTTTCCGTCTCAGGGCACTGAAGCTTTCTTT.

This clone has more than one count but fewer than ten. The rearrangement joins TRBV5-6 to TRBJ2-5; 10 positions match TRBD1. CDR1 is SGHDT, CDR2 YYEEEE, per germline. With 3 bases clipped from V and 5 bases from J, the junction kept 7 bases outside the gene matches. This CDR3 spans 15 amino acids. Here the CDR3 reads CASSSRQGAGETQYF. For the CDR3, the DNA is TGTGCCAGCAGCTCGAGACAGGGGGCAGGGGAGACCCAGTACTTC.

With regard to this clone: The junction departs from the called germline gene at one end, perhaps through a read error. The chain couples TRBV6-5 to TRBJ1-5, with D possibly TRBD1 on 5 matching bases. The V gene's germline CDR1 is MNHEY and CDR2 SVGAGI. This CDR3 has 14 amino acids. The CDR3 nucleotides are TGTGCCAGCAGACGTGACAGCAGCAATCAGCCCCGGCATTTT. This codes for CASRRDSSNQPRHF.

This clone was seen more than once but under ten times. This chain links TRBV18 with TRBJ2-7, with a possible D match to TRBD1 (5 bases). Germline V gives CDR1 KGHSH, CDR2 LQKENI. This CDR3 is built from 14 residues. The V and J ends lost 6 bases and 3 bases respectively, with 15 bases between them. CDR3 sequence (DNA): TGTGCCAGCTCGAGCAGGGAAGGGTTCTACGAGCAGTACTTC. Residues: CASSSREGFYEQYF.

CDR3 residues: CASSFLAGETQYF. In nucleotides, the CDR3 is TGTGCCAGCAGCTTTCTCGCGGGGGAGACCCAGTACTTC. The chain links TRBV5-6 to TRBJ2-5; a weak D match, TRBD2 (6 bases). V was pared by 2 bases and J by 5 bases, with 10 bases between. CDR1 and CDR2 (germline): SGHDT, YYEEEE. This CDR3 is 13 amino acids long. The full variable domain, rest sourced from reference TRBV5-6 and TRBJ2-5, is DAGVTQSPTHLIKTRGQQVTLRCSPKSGHDTVSWYQQALGQGPQFIFQYYEEEERQRGNFPDRFSGHQFPNYSSELNVNALLLGDSALYLCASSFLAGETQYFGPGTRLLVL.

The V gene is TRBV7-2, the J gene TRBJ2-1; 7 bases match TRBD1. V dropped 5 bases and J dropped 9; count of bases not matched to a gene: 13. There are 15 residues in the CDR3. Per germline, CDR1 SGHTA and CDR2 FQGNSA. CDR3 in amino acids: CASSPNNYRGTEQFF. CDR3 coding DNA: TGTGCCAGCAGCCCTAATAACTACAGGGGAACTGAGCAGTTCTTC.

This clone showed up just a few times. This rearrangement joins TRBV14 to TRBJ2-4, with D hard to call. Trimming stripped 1 base from V and 0 bases from J, with 4 bases between. The CDR3 runs to 14 residues. Germline V CDR1 and CDR2: SGHDN, FVKESK. The CDR3 DNA sequence: TGTGCCAGCAGCCAAGTGGGAGCCAAAAACATTCAGTACTTC. Its translation: CASSQVGAKNIQYF.

The rearrangement joins TRBV25-1 to TRBJ2-3; perhaps TRBD2 as D (6 bases). V was trimmed by 6 bases and J by 3 bases, leaving 13 bases between them. Germline CDR1 and CDR2: MGHDK and SYGVNS. This CDR3 is built from 14 residues. The CDR3 reads CASSSGSRTDTQYF. In DNA, the CDR3 is TGTGCCAGCAGCTCCGGGAGTCGTACAGATACGCAGTATTTT.

The table lists this clone with a few counts. This chain uses TRBV14 with TRBJ2-3; tentative D call: TRBD1 (5 bases). Per germline, CDR1 SGHDN and CDR2 FVKESK. This CDR3 region has 13 residues. V shed 6 bases and J shed 0 bases, with 7 bases lying between them. The CDR3 sequence is CASSRTSTDTQYF. The CDR3 DNA follows: TGTGCCAGCAGTCGGACAAGCACAGATACGCAGTATTTT.

In this sample, this clone turned up a few times. V and J are TRBV29-1 and TRBJ2-1; the D is unclear. Per germline, CDR1 SQVTM and CDR2 ANQGSEA. This CDR3 is built from 11 residues. V was cut by 8 bases and J by 8 bases, with 13 bases left in between. CDR3 DNA: TGCAGCTTTCGACTGGCCCATGAGCAGTTCTTC. Encoded protein: CSFRLAHEQFF.

A few counts support this clone. This chain joins TRBV11-2 and TRBJ1-4; perhaps TRBD1 as D (6 bases). Germline V gene lookup returns CDR1 SGHAT and CDR2 FQNNGV. The V end was cut by 1 base, the J end by 8 bases, with 11 bases between. The CDR3 runs 14 residues. CDR3 coding DNA: TGTGCCAGCAGCTTAGCGGGGGCAGGGGAAAAACTGTTTTTT. The encoded protein is CASSLAGAGEKLFF.

The rearrangement links TRBV28 to TRBJ1-2; D is ambiguous. Between the trimmed V and J ends, which lost 6 bases and 7 bases, there was a span of 9 bases. Germline V CDR1 and CDR2: MDHEN, SYDVKM. The CDR3 runs 11 residues. The CDR3 DNA follows: TGTGCCAGCAGGCTTAAAAGTGGCTACACCTTC. This encodes CASRLKSGYTF.

This clone was observed at least ten times. The chain couples TRBV28 to TRBJ1-2; no definite D call. Germline loops: CDR1 MDHEN, CDR2 SYDVKM. The CDR3 length is 10 residues. Trimming shortened V by 6 bases and J by 6 bases, and 5 bases separated the two germline ends. The CDR3 sequence: CASSHDGYTF. DNA of the CDR3: TGTGCCAGCAGCCATGATGGCTACACCTTC.

This clone was observed a handful of times. The rearrangement links TRBV7-2 to TRBJ2-4; 8 nucleotides agree with TRBD1. The CDR3 has 14 residues. The germline V gene encodes CDR1 SGHTA and CDR2 FQGNSA. Trimming removed 5 bases from V and 5 bases from J; junction bases left unmatched: 5. The CDR3 loop is CASSVRGPENIQYF. CDR3 DNA: TGTGCCAGCAGCGTCAGGGGGCCTGAAAACATTCAGTACTTC.

V gene TRBV6-6 combines with J gene TRBJ2-1, with 9 bases that match TRBD1. After removal of 1 base from V and 10 bases from J, the junction contained 8 bases not matched to a gene. Germline loops: CDR1 MNHNY, CDR2 SVGAGI (reference sequence). This CDR3 contains 15 residues. For the CDR3, the DNA is TGTGCCAGCAGTTACTTCGGGACAGGGACGAGCGAGCAGTTCTTC. The encoded protein is CASSYFGTGTSEQFF.